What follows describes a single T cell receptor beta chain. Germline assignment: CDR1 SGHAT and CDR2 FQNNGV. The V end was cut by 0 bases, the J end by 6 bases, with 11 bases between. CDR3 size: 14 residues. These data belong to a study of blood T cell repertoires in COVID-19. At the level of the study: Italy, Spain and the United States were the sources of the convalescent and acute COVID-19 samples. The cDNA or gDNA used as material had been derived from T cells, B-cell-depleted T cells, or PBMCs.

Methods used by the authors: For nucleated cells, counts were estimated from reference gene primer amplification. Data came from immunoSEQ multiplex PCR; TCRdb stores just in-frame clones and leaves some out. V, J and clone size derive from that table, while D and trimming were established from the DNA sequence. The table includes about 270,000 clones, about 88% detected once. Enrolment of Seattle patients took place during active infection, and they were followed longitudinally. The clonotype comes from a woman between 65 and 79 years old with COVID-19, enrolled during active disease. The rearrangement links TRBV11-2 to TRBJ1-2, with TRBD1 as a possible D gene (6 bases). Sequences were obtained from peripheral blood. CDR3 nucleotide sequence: TGTGCCAGCAGCTTAGATTTGGGGGCGGATGGCTACACCTTC. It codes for CASSLDLGADGYTF. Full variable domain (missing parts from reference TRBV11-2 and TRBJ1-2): EAGVAQSPRYKIIEKRQSVAFWCNPISGHATLYWYQQILGQGPKLLIQFQNNGVVDDSQLPKDRFSAERLKGVDSTLKIQPAKLEDSAVYLCASSLDLGADGYTFGSGTRLTVV.